The subject of this entry is one TCR beta chain. Its specificity is not known. Other DNA sequences in this specimen translate into the identical CDR3. The record originates from a study of T cells in localized non-small cell lung cancer. General study findings and limits: Researchers found a median about 53 of the top 100 tumor clones in adjacent lung. Adjacent uninvolved lung had the highest clonality, suggesting focused antigen responses. Only one tumor region was sequenced, so heterogeneity remains possible.

Assay used: immunoSEQ multiplex PCR; TCRdb lists only in-frame clones, some missing. The sample lists around 64,000 clones, roughly 76% seen once, with roughly 4.5% in the top ten. Germline assignment: CDR1 SGHAT and CDR2 FQNNGV. The CDR3 has 14 amino acids. Trimming removed 3 bases from V and 4 bases from J; junction bases left unmatched: 0. The sample in question was PBMCs, obtained before any cancer treatment. This clonotype was sampled from a man aged 40 to 70 with stage II lung adenocarcinoma. The gene calls are TRBV11-2 and TRBJ2-5, with 12 positions matching TRBD2. CDR3 loop: CASSLGLAGETQYF. DNA of the CDR3: TGTGCCAGCAGCTTGGGACTAGCGGGAGAGACCCAGTACTTC. Combining the CDR3 with reference TRBV11-2 and TRBJ2-5 gives the whole variable domain EAGVAQSPRYKIIEKRQSVAFWCNPISGHATLYWYQQILGQGPKLLIQFQNNGVVDDSQLPKDRFSAERLKGVDSTLKIQPAKLEDSAVYLCASSLGLAGETQYFGPGTRLLVL.